The rows below give T cell receptor beta chains drawn from one sample of a study of control samples from healthy donors and cancer patients. TCRdb keeps only in-frame clones here, not all; method: immunoSEQ multiplex PCR. Among approximately 87,000 clones listed, 91% were seen once. Material: blood. Source of these receptors: a man aged 50 to 60 in good health. Each CDR3 is given with its conserved first and last residue. The D gene is left open where the match is weak. Rows may omit the clone size; those that give it use once, few, many or a size class.

cdr3_aa: CASGDSRPPLHF; cdr3_nt: TGTGCCAGTGGGGACTCCCGGCCACCCCTCCACTTT; v_call: TRBV19; d_call: .; j_call: TRBJ1-6; clone_size: .
cdr3_aa: CASSGRTGEGQPQHF; cdr3_nt: TGTGCCAGCAGTGGGCGAACAGGGGAGGGTCAGCCCCAGCATTTT; v_call: TRBV27; d_call: TRBD1; j_call: TRBJ1-5; clone_size: .
cdr3_aa: CAWSFGTSYNEQFF; cdr3_nt: TGTGCCTGGAGCTTCGGGACCTCCTACAATGAGCAGTTCTTC; v_call: TRBV30; d_call: .; j_call: TRBJ2-1; clone_size: .
cdr3_aa: CASSLQGAGNIQYF; cdr3_nt: TGTGCCAGCAGTCTCCAGGGGGCGGGAAACATTCAGTACTTC; v_call: TRBV6-5; d_call: TRBD1; j_call: TRBJ2-4; clone_size: .
cdr3_aa: CASSEGEKSGELFF; cdr3_nt: TGCGCCAGCAGTGAAGGGGAAAAGTCCGGGGAGCTGTTTTTT; v_call: TRBV10-2; d_call: .; j_call: TRBJ2-2; clone_size: once
cdr3_aa: CASSQQGGRNEQFF; cdr3_nt: TGTGCCAGCAGCCAACAAGGGGGGCGCAATGAGCAGTTCTTC; v_call: TRBV3-1/TRBV3-2; d_call: .; j_call: TRBJ2-1; clone_size: .
cdr3_aa: CASSLGTGSGGYTF; cdr3_nt: TGTGCCAGCAGCTTGGGGACAGGGTCGGGTGGCTACACCTTC; v_call: TRBV5-4; d_call: TRBD1; j_call: TRBJ1-2; clone_size: .
cdr3_aa: CASSQVRVSSSTGSPLHF; cdr3_nt: TGTGCCAGCAGCCAAGTGAGAGTTAGCAGCTCTACCGGTTCACCCCTCCACTTT; v_call: TRBV3-1/TRBV3-2; d_call: .; j_call: TRBJ1-6; clone_size: .
cdr3_aa: CASRGGVNTEAFF; cdr3_nt: TGTGCCAGCAGGGGGGGCGTGAACACTGAAGCTTTCTTT; v_call: TRBV6-5; d_call: .; j_call: TRBJ1-1; clone_size: .
cdr3_aa: CASSETVGLAGLTDTQYF; cdr3_nt: TGTGCCAGCAGTGAGACCGTCGGACTAGCGGGGCTCACAGATACGCAGTATTTT; v_call: TRBV2; d_call: TRBD2; j_call: TRBJ2-3; clone_size: .
cdr3_aa: CASSQMTGGFYEQYF; cdr3_nt: TGTGCCAGCAGCCAAATGACAGGGGGTTTCTACGAGCAGTACTTC; v_call: TRBV3-1/TRBV3-2; d_call: TRBD1; j_call: TRBJ2-7; clone_size: .
cdr3_aa: CASSLRAVPNSPLHF; cdr3_nt: TGTGCCAGCAGTTTACGGGCAGTACCTAATTCACCCCTCCACTTT; v_call: TRBV27; d_call: .; j_call: TRBJ1-6; clone_size: .
cdr3_aa: CASSAQKDYGYTF; cdr3_nt: TGTGCCAGCAGTGCGCAGAAGGACTATGGCTACACCTTC; v_call: TRBV2; d_call: .; j_call: TRBJ1-2; clone_size: many
cdr3_aa: CASSVEENTIYF; cdr3_nt: TGTGCCAGCAGCGTAGAAGAAAACACCATATATTTT; v_call: TRBV9; d_call: .; j_call: TRBJ1-3; clone_size: few
cdr3_aa: CASARYNYGYTF; cdr3_nt: TGTGCCAGCGCGAGGTATAACTATGGCTACACCTTC; v_call: TRBV19; d_call: .; j_call: TRBJ1-2; clone_size: once
cdr3_aa: CASSRYRDRWEKLFF; cdr3_nt: TGTGCCAGCAGTCGATACCGGGACAGATGGGAAAAACTGTTTTTT; v_call: TRBV27; d_call: TRBD1; j_call: TRBJ1-4; clone_size: .
cdr3_aa: CATSDSIRADTQYF; cdr3_nt: TGTGCCACCAGTGATTCGATTCGCGCAGATACGCAGTATTTT; v_call: TRBV24-1; d_call: .; j_call: TRBJ2-3; clone_size: .
cdr3_aa: CASSLAQGFEAFF; cdr3_nt: TGCGCCAGCAGCTTGGCACAGGGGTTCGAAGCTTTCTTT; v_call: TRBV5-1; d_call: TRBD1; j_call: TRBJ1-1; clone_size: few
cdr3_aa: CAWSSATGVYEQYF; cdr3_nt: TGTGCCTGGAGTTCCGCGACAGGAGTCTACGAGCAGTACTTC; v_call: TRBV30; d_call: .; j_call: TRBJ2-7; clone_size: .
cdr3_aa: CASSSSPDIRLLFF; cdr3_nt: TGTGCCAGCAGTTCCTCCCCGGACATTCGCCTGCTGTTTTTT; v_call: TRBV27; d_call: .; j_call: TRBJ1-4; clone_size: .
cdr3_aa: CASSQALGGVTEAFF; cdr3_nt: TGTGCCAGCAGCCAAGCACTGGGGGGGGTAACTGAAGCTTTCTTT; v_call: TRBV3-1/TRBV3-2; d_call: .; j_call: TRBJ1-1; clone_size: .
cdr3_aa: CASSVSDSDQPQHF; cdr3_nt: TGTGCCAGCAGCGTATCGGACAGTGATCAGCCCCAGCATTTT; v_call: TRBV9; d_call: .; j_call: TRBJ1-5; clone_size: few